This TCR beta chain was captured by sequencing in a study of cytomegalovirus exposure and HLA in healthy donors. About the research overall: Prior work identified 117 million unique TCR beta sequences in approximately 180 million T cells. Study results and caveats: Reported performance of the classifier showed diagnosis of cytomegalovirus status with high specificity and sensitivity.

Each donor was healthy, and each was a bone marrow donor. Between the trimmed V and J ends, which lost 4 bases and 4 bases, there was a span of 18 bases. The CDR3 extends over 16 amino acids. In germline, CDR1 is SGHDT, CDR2 YYEEEE. A multiplex PCR was run with 60 Vbeta primers and 13 Jbeta primers. Generated by immunoSEQ multiplex PCR, the TCRdb table keeps only in-frame clones and is missing some. This sample has roughly 100,000 clones, with less than 85% found just once. With regard to this clone: The antigen is unknown.

Specimen: PBMCs. The sequence was collected from a man in his fifties or sixties in good health and CMV-seronegative. The chain carries TRBV5-6 and TRBJ2-1; D might be TRBD2 (6 bases). The CDR3 nucleotides read TGTGCCAGCAGCCCGGGGTATAGCGGAGTTTACAATGAGCAGTTCTTC. Protein sequence: CASSPGYSGVYNEQFF.